These 3 T cell receptor beta chains originate from one sample sequenced in a study of blood T cell repertoires in COVID-19. Generated by immunoSEQ multiplex PCR, the TCRdb table keeps only in-frame clones and is missing some. The sample includes tens of thousands of clones, over 65% of them seen just once. Sequencing used peripheral blood. The receptors originated from a human donor with acute or convalescent COVID-19. The donor label of this sample is uncertain.

This chain connects TRBV6-6 to TRBJ1-5; the D is unclear. Germline-derived CDR1 and CDR2 are MNHNY and SVGAGI (reference sequence). The CDR3 covers 15 residues. Trimming stripped 0 bases from V and 3 bases from J, with 9 bases between. The CDR3 DNA reads TGTGCCAGCAGTTACTCTGCCGGGGTCAATCAGCCCCAGCATTTT. Protein: CASSYSAGVNQPQHF.

V is TRBV28 and J is TRBJ1-4, with 7 nucleotides matching TRBD1. Germline CDR1 MDHEN, CDR2 SYDVKM. The CDR3 is made up of 15 amino acids. Trimming took 1 base from V and 8 from J; bases not matched to a gene: 7. This CDR3 reads CASSLYSQGYEKLFF. The CDR3 DNA is TGTGCCAGCAGTTTATATTCACAGGGGTACGAAAAACTGTTTTTT.

This chain joins TRBV4-1 and TRBJ2-1; D is uncertain. Germline V gives CDR1 MGHRA, CDR2 YSYEKL. CDR3 length: 16 residues. V lost 0 bases to trimming and J lost 4 bases, with 13 bases between them. CDR3 amino acids: CASSQDRVGGYNEQFF. CDR3 bases: TGCGCCAGCAGCCAAGATCGAGTAGGCGGATACAATGAGCAGTTCTTC.